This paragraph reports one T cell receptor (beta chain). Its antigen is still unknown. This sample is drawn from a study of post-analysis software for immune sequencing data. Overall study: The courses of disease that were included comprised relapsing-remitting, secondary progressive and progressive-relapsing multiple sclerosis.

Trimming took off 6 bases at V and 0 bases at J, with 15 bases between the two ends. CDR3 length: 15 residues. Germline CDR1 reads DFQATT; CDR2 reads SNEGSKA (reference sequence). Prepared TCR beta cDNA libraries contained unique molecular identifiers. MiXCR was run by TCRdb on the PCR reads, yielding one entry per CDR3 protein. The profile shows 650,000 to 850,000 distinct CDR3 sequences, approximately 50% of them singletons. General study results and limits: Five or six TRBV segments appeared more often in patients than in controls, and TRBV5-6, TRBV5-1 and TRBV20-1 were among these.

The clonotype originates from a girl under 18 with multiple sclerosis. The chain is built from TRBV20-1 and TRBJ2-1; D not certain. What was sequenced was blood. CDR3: CSAPTKTSSYNEQFF. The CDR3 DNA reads TGCAGTGCCCCGACCAAAACCAGCTCCTACAATGAGCAGTTCTTC.